The 22 T cell receptor beta chains below were found in one sample sequenced in a study of blood T cell repertoires in COVID-19. Assay: immunoSEQ multiplex PCR; the TCRdb copy retains only in-frame clones and omits some. The data hold about 240,000 clones, with around four fifths observed a single time. The sample taken for sequencing was PBMCs or T cells enriched from blood (not recorded which). These receptors were collected from a woman aged 40 to 50 who had been exposed to COVID-19.

There are a few counts of this clone. V usage is TRBV9 and J usage is TRBJ2-4; TRBD1 might be the D (6 bases). V was shortened by 7 bases and J by 0 bases, with 41 bases between the two germline ends. In germline, CDR1 is SGDLS, CDR2 YYNGEE. CDR3 size: 24 residues. The DNA of the CDR3 is TGTGCCAGCCCCGAGGTGGGCAGGGGCCGTCGACGCGACACCCCCTCTCTAGCCAAAAACATTCAGTACTTC. Translated, it gives CASPEVGRGRRRDTPSLAKNIQYF. The complete variable domain, with remaining parts taken from reference TRBV9 and TRBJ2-4, reads DSGVTQTPKHLITATGQRVTLRCSPRSGDLSVYWYQQSLDQGLQFLIQYYNGEERAKGNILERFSAQQFPDLHSELNLSSLELGDSALYFCASPEVGRGRRRDTPSLAKNIQYFGAGTRLSVL.

The rearrangement uses TRBV5-6 and TRBJ2-4; D ambiguous. Trimming took 6 bases from V and 3 from J, leaving 13 bases between them. Germline V lookup: CDR1 SGHDT, CDR2 YYEEEE. This CDR3 spans 14 amino acids. This CDR3 is CASTKVAFKNIQYF. CDR3 DNA: TGTGCCAGCACCAAAGTGGCTTTCAAAAACATTCAGTACTTC.

V is TRBV6-1 and J is TRBJ2-1; 11 nucleotides match TRBD2. The V gene end was trimmed by 6 bases and the J gene end by 8 bases; junction bases not matched to a gene: 15. The CDR3 totals 17 residues. The germline CDR1 and CDR2 sequences are MNHNS and SASEGT. CDR3 in amino acids: CASSETSGGPIFYEQFF. DNA for the CDR3: TGTGCCAGCAGCGAAACTAGCGGGGGTCCCATTTTCTATGAGCAGTTCTTC.

This clone occurred once. The gene calls are TRBV4-1 and TRBJ2-5; 7 nucleotides line up with TRBD1. Unmatched junction bases numbered 2, after V lost 1 base and J lost 3 bases. Germline CDR1 and CDR2: MGHRA and YSYEKL. The CDR3 contains 14 residues. The CDR3 reads CASSQGDSKETQYF. The CDR3 DNA sequence: TGCGCCAGCAGCCAAGGGGACAGCAAAGAGACCCAGTACTTC.

This rearrangement joins TRBV5-4 to TRBJ2-1; 8 bases agree with TRBD2. Per germline, CDR1 SGHNT and CDR2 YYREEE (reference sequence). J lost 6 bases, V lost 0 bases, and 5 bases had no gene match. The CDR3 totals 15 residues. This CDR3 is CASSLAYRGGNEQFF. CDR3 coding DNA: TGTGCCAGCAGCTTGGCCTACCGGGGGGGCAATGAGCAGTTCTTC.

This clone was found once. The V call is TRBV4-3, the J call TRBJ2-7, with D possibly TRBD2 on 6 matching bases. Germline V gives CDR1 LGHNA, CDR2 YSLEER. Trimming pared 1 base from V and 5 bases from J, leaving 18 bases between. The length of the CDR3 is 16 residues. For the CDR3, the DNA is TGCGCCAGCAGCCAAGTTCGGGGGACGGGGAGTAACGAGCAGTACTTC. This translates into CASSQVRGTGSNEQYF.

The chain carries TRBV6-2 or TRBV6-3 and TRBJ1-2; no definite D call. Germline CDR1 reads MNHEY; CDR2 reads SVGEGT. The V and J ends lost 7 bases and 0 bases respectively, with 9 bases between them. The CDR3 runs to 13 residues. The CDR3 DNA reads as TGTGCCAGCAACCCTACAGCTAACTATGGCTACACCTTC. It is translated as CASNPTANYGYTF.

This clone was detected once. The J gene is TRBJ2-7, the V gene TRBV24-1; TRBD1 agrees at 9 bases. The J segment lost 4 bases and the V segment lost 7 bases, leaving 4 bases of the junction unmatched. CDR1 and CDR2 from the germline V gene are KGHDR and SFDVKD. The CDR3 has 13 residues. The CDR3 spells CATRDRGVYEQYF. The DNA for the CDR3 is TGTGCCACCAGGGACAGGGGTGTTTACGAGCAGTACTTC.

This clone was recorded a few times. This chain joins TRBV11-3 and TRBJ2-2, with D maybe TRBD1 (6 bases). The CDR3 loop spans 15 amino acids. Germline V lookup: CDR1 SGHNT, CDR2 YENEEA. V lost 1 base, J lost 2 bases, and 8 bases lay in between. In DNA form, the CDR3 reads TGTGCCAGCAGCTTAGGACAGGCCAACACCGGGGAGCTGTTTTTT. Protein sequence: CASSLGQANTGELFF.

The rearrangement joins TRBV7-3 to TRBJ1-1; D not certain. The V gene lost 2 bases and the J gene lost 1 base, with 8 bases spanning the gap. The V gene's germline CDR1 is SGHTA and CDR2 FQGTGA. The CDR3 consists of 14 residues. CDR3 sequence (DNA): TGTGCCAGCAGCTTAGGTAGAACGAACACTGAAGCTTTCTTT. Translation gives CASSLGRTNTEAFF.

The gene calls are TRBV27 and TRBJ1-2; 9 nucleotides align to TRBD1. J was trimmed by 4 bases and V by 6 bases; bases with no gene match: 6. The CDR3 consists of 14 residues. Germline V gene lookup returns CDR1 MNHEY and CDR2 SMNVEV (reference sequence). The CDR3 nucleotides read TGTGCCAGCAGCCTTACGGACAGGGGCTATGGCTACACCTTC. Residues: CASSLTDRGYGYTF.

J is TRBJ2-3 and V is TRBV19; 8 bases are shared with TRBD1. V shed 10 bases and J 0 bases; nucleotides not matched to a gene: 9. The CDR3 loop spans 15 amino acids. Germline V gives CDR1 LNHDA, CDR2 SQIVND (reference sequence). Here the CDR3 DNA reads TGTGCCACCGGCCCCGGGACAGGAAGCACAGATACGCAGTATTTT. Translation gives CATGPGTGSTDTQYF.

In the case of this clone: One end of the junction fails to match germline, which may point to a read error. The chain employs TRBV7-9 and TRBJ1-2; D is uncertain. CDR1 and CDR2 (germline): SEHNR, FQNEAQ (reference sequence). The CDR3 consists of 14 residues. CDR3 nucleotides: TGTGCCAGCAGCTTAGCGATTGAGGGAGAGCCATACACTTTC. Translating gives CASSLAIEGEPYTF.

With respect to this clone: This specimen includes other DNA sequences encoding the same CDR3. The chain recombines TRBV30 with TRBJ2-4; the match to TRBD1 covers 9 bases. This CDR3 has 14 amino acids. Germline V lookup: CDR1 GTSNPN, CDR2 SVGIG (reference sequence). V was pared by 0 bases and J by 4 bases, with 1 base of the junction left unmatched. The DNA for the CDR3 is TGTGCCTGGAGTGTAGGGACAGGGAAAAACATTCAGTACTTC. It translates to CAWSVGTGKNIQYF.

In this sample, this clone turned up once. The chain joins TRBV28 to TRBJ1-2, with 8 bases aligning to TRBD1. Germline CDR1 MDHEN, CDR2 SYDVKM. J lost 4 bases, V lost 4 bases, and 8 bases had no gene match. The CDR3 has 15 residues. The DNA for the CDR3 is TGTGCCAGCAGTTCGGACAGGGAGGGGATCTATGGCTACACCTTC. This gives the protein CASSSDREGIYGYTF.

This chain connects TRBV5-8 to TRBJ1-1; TRBD1 is a possible D gene (5 bases). The CDR3 contains 16 residues. The V end lost 0 bases, the J end lost 1 base, and 13 bases lay between the germline ends. CDR1 and CDR2 from the germline V gene are SGHTS and YDEGEE. The CDR3 loop is CASSLAWWTSNTEAFF. CDR3 in DNA: TGTGCCAGCAGCTTGGCTTGGTGGACATCGAACACTGAAGCTTTCTTT.

The DNA for the CDR3 is TGTGCCAGCAGCTTGGGAGCTACTTCCTACAATGAGCAGTTCTTC. Its protein is CASSLGATSYNEQFF. The chain is built from TRBV7-6 and TRBJ2-1, with a weak D call TRBD2 (5 bases). From germline, CDR1 is SGHVS and CDR2 FNYEAQ. This CDR3 has 15 amino acids. The V and J ends lost 3 bases and 1 base respectively, with 10 bases between them. Combining the CDR3 with reference TRBV7-6 and TRBJ2-1 gives the whole variable domain GAGVSQSPRYKVTKRGQDVALRCDPISGHVSLYWYRQALGQGPEFLTYFNYEAQQDKSGLPNDRFSAERPEGSISTLTIQRTEQRDSAMYRCASSLGATSYNEQFFGPGTRLTVL.

This CDR3 is CASSFIRAEAFF. In DNA form, the CDR3 reads TGTGCCAGCAGTTTTATCCGAGCTGAAGCTTTCTTT. This chain joins TRBV12-3 or TRBV12-4 and TRBJ1-1; D uncertain. V was shortened by 3 bases and J by 6 bases, with 8 bases between the two germline ends. The CDR3 contains 12 residues.

The chain recombines TRBV30 with TRBJ1-3; D is undetermined. V lost 2 bases to trimming and J lost 0 bases, with 5 bases between them. The V gene's germline CDR1 is GTSNPN and CDR2 SVGIG (reference sequence). CDR3 length: 13 amino acids. This CDR3 is CAWSPNSGNTIYF. The DNA for the CDR3 is TGTGCCTGGAGTCCCAACTCTGGAAACACCATATATTTT.

This clone was recorded a few times. The rearrangement joins TRBV5-1 to TRBJ1-2, with 12 bases that match TRBD1. The CDR3 loop spans 14 amino acids. The V gene end was trimmed by 5 bases and the J gene end by 8 bases; junction bases not matched to a gene: 7. Looked up from germline, CDR1 is SGHRS and CDR2 is YFSETQ. This CDR3 reads CASRTSGTGGGYTF. CDR3 in DNA: TGCGCCAGCAGGACCTCCGGGACAGGGGGCGGCTACACCTTC.

Only a few counts were recorded for this clone. The V call is TRBV10-3, the J call TRBJ2-1, with D maybe TRBD1 (5 bases). Trimming pared 2 bases from V and 0 bases from J, leaving 8 bases between. Germline lookup yields CDR1 ENHRY and CDR2 SYGVKD. This CDR3 region has 15 residues. The CDR3 protein is CAISEDRSSYNEQFF. The CDR3 region has the DNA TGTGCCATCAGTGAGGACAGAAGCTCCTACAATGAGCAGTTCTTC.

This clone was seen a handful of times. This chain connects TRBV14 to TRBJ2-3; 7 positions agree with TRBD1. V lost 3 bases and J lost 4; bases outside the gene matches: 13. The CDR3 is 17 amino acids. The germline V gene encodes CDR1 SGHDN and CDR2 FVKESK. The CDR3 region has the DNA TGTGCCAGCAGCCATGAACCCGGGACAGTGGACGCAGATACGCAGTATTTT. Translating gives CASSHEPGTVDADTQYF.